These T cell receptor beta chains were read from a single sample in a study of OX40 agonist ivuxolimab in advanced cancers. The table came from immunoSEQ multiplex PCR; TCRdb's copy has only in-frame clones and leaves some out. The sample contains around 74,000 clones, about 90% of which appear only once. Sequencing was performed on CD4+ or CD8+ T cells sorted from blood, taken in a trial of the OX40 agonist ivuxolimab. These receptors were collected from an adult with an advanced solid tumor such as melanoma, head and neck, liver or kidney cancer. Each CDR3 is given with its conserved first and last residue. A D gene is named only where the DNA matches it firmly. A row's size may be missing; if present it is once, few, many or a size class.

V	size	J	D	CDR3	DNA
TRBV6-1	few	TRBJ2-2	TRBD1	CASRYWTGQTGELFF	TGTGCCAGCAGATATTGGACAGGGCAAACCGGGGAGCTGTTTTTT
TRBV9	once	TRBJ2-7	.	CASSVADRYEQYF	TGTGCCAGCAGCGTAGCTGACAGGTACGAGCAGTACTTC
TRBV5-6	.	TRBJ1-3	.	CASSSDIYSGNTIYF	TGTGCCAGCAGCTCCGATATCTACTCTGGAAACACCATATATTTT
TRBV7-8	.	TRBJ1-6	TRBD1	CASAFAGTGASPLHF	TGTGCCAGCGCCTTTGCCGGGACAGGCGCTTCACCCCTCCACTTT
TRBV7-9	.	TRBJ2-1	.	CASSLGEQFF	TGTGCCAGCAGCTTGGGTGAGCAGTTCTTC
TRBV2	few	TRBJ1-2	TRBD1	CASSVDRTGDRNGYTF	TGTGCCAGCAGCGTCGACCGGACAGGGGACAGAAATGGCTACACCTTC
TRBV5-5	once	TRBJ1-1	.	CASSLAKMNTEAFF	TGTGCCAGCAGCTTGGCGAAAATGAACACTGAAGCTTTCTTT
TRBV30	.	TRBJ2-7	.	CAWSVGFGGAGYEQYF	TGTGCCTGGAGTGTAGGTTTCGGGGGCGCAGGTTACGAGCAGTACTTC
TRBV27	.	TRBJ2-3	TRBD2	CASSLLTSGGASDTQYF	TGTGCCAGCAGTTTATTGACTAGCGGGGGGGCCTCAGATACGCAGTATTTT
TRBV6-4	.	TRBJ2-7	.	CASSRYEQYF	TGTGCCAGCAGTAGATACGAGCAGTACTTC
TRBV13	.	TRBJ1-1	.	CASSDYGPNTEAFF	TGTGCCAGCAGCGACTACGGACCGAACACTGAAGCTTTCTTT
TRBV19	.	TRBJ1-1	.	CASRYGRDPHTEAFF	TGTGCCAGTAGATACGGTAGGGACCCCCACACTGAAGCTTTCTTT
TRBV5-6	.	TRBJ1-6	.	CASHEPGTEDNSPLHF	TGTGCCAGCCACGAACCCGGGACGGAGGATAATTCACCCCTCCACTTT
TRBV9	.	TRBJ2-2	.	CASSVDIGSGELFF	TGTGCCAGCAGCGTAGATATAGGGTCGGGGGAGCTGTTTTTT
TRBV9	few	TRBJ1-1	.	CASSVGAGAVRAFF	TGTGCCAGCAGCGTAGGGGCCGGGGCTGTTCGTGCTTTCTTT
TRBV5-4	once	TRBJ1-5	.	CASSLPLPRDVGQPQHF	TGTGCCAGCAGCTTGCCCCTCCCCAGGGATGTGGGTCAGCCCCAGCATTTT
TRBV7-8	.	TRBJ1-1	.	CASSFILGDRGTEAFF	TGTGCCAGCAGCTTCATACTAGGGGACCGAGGGACTGAAGCTTTCTTT
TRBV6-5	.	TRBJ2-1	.	CASSYSGSDEQFF	TGTGCCAGCAGTTACTCGGGTTCCGATGAGCAGTTCTTC
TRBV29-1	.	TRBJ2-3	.	CSYLGGASSTDTQYF	TGCAGCTATCTTGGGGGGGCCTCTAGCACAGATACGCAGTATTTT
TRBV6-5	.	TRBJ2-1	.	CACSPDSSSYNEQFF	TGTGCCTGCTCACCGGACTCGAGCTCCTACAATGAGCAGTTCTTC
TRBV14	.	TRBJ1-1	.	CASSPAGTEAFF	TGTGCCAGCAGCCCAGCGGGGACTGAAGCTTTCTTT
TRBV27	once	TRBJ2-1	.	CASSLGGGPSLGNEQFF	TGTGCCAGCAGTTTAGGGGGGGGGCCTTCATTAGGGAATGAGCAGTTCTTC
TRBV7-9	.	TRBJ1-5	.	CASSLTPEGGPGQPQHF	TGTGCCAGCAGCCTAACTCCTGAGGGGGGGCCGGGACAGCCCCAGCATTTT
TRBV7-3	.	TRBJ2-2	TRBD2	CASSLEGTSGVTGELFF	TGTGCCAGCAGCTTGGAAGGGACTAGCGGGGTCACCGGGGAGCTGTTTTTT
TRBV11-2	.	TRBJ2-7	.	CASSLGVKGEQYF	TGTGCCAGCAGCTTAGGGGTCAAGGGCGAGCAGTACTTC
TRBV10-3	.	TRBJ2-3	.	CATTTGAPTDTQYF	TGTGCCACAACAACGGGGGCCCCCACAGATACGCAGTATTTT
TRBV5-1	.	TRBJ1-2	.	CASKQPGSNYGYTF	TGCGCCAGCAAACAACCCGGGTCGAACTATGGCTACACCTTC
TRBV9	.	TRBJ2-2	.	CASSVAGNRELFF	TGTGCCAGCAGCGTAGCGGGAAACCGGGAGCTGTTTTTT
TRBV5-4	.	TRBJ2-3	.	CASTGWGDTDTQYF	TGTGCCAGCACCGGTTGGGGGGATACAGATACGCAGTATTTT
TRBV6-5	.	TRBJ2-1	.	CASSYYGEAYNEQFF	TGTGCCAGCAGTTACTACGGGGAGGCCTACAATGAGCAGTTCTTC
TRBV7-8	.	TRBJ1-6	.	CASSLTGPYNSPLHF	TGTGCCAGCAGCCTGACGGGCCCCTATAATTCACCCCTCCACTTT
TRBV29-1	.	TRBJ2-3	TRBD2	CSVEDRQRAGLAWAQYF	TGCAGCGTTGAAGACCGACAGCGCGCAGGACTAGCATGGGCGCAGTATTTT
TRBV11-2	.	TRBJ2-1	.	CASSFPLGNEQFF	TGTGCCAGCAGCTTTCCCCTCGGGAATGAGCAGTTCTTC